This entry features one TCR beta chain sequence. This entry comes from a study of blood T cell repertoires in COVID-19. Study at large: Collection of acute and convalescent COVID-19 samples took place in the United States, Italy and Spain. The cDNA or gDNA used as material had been derived from T cells, B-cell-depleted T cells, or PBMCs.

V lost 5 bases to trimming and J lost 3 bases, with 16 bases between them. The germline CDR1 and CDR2 sequences are SGHNT and YENEEA. The CDR3 extends over 15 amino acids. In the original workflow: Estimated nucleated cell counts came from reference gene primer amplification. Method: immunoSEQ multiplex PCR; TCRdb's copy keeps in-frame clones and lacks some. V and J calls and clone size are copied from that table; D and trimming were computed from the DNA. The sample records around 140,000 clones, approximately 90% being singletons. The chain is built from TRBV11-3 and TRBJ1-1, with a possible D match to TRBD1 (5 bases). Sequencing input: peripheral blood. The TCR originated in a woman between 45 and 60 years old with acute or convalescent COVID-19. The CDR3 coding sequence is TGTGCCAGCAGCCTCCCCGGCGCAGGGCACACTGAAGCTTTCTTT. Translated: CASSLPGAGHTEAFF. The whole variable domain, remainder taken from reference TRBV11-3 and TRBJ1-1, is EAGVVQSPRYKIIEKKQPVAFWCNPISGHNTLYWYLQNLGQGPELLIRYENEEAVDDSQLPKDRFSAERLKGVDSTLKIQPAELGDSAVYLCASSLPGAGHTEAFFGQGTRLTVV.